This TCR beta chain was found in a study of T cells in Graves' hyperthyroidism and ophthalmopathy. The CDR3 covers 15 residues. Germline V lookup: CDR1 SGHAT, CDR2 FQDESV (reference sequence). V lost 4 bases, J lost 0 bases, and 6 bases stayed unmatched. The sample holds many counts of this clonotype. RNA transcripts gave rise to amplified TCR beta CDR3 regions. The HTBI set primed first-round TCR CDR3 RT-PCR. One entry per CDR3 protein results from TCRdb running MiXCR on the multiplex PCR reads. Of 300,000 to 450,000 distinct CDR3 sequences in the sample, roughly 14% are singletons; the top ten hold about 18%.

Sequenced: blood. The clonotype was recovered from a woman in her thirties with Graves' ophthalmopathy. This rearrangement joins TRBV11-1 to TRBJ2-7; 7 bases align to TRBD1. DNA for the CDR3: TGTGCCAGCAGCTACTACAGGGGAAGCTCCTACGAGCAGTACTTC. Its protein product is CASSYYRGSSYEQYF.